This TCR beta chain was identified during a study of T cell responses to AZD1222 COVID-19 vaccine. Some clones are missing from TCRdb's copy, which holds only in-frame ones; the method was immunoSEQ multiplex PCR. The sample yields about 79,000 clones, roughly nine tenths seen once. CDR1 and CDR2 (germline): SGHTA, FQGNSA. This CDR3 comprises 16 residues. After removal of 1 base from V and 5 bases from J, the junction contained 4 bases not matched to a gene. Study results and caveats: Spike-specific TCR breadth and depth both grew after two AZD1222 doses. Every sample of the repertoires postdated the peak T cell response. Mapped onto spike, vaccine-associated CD4 TCRs spanned it and were dominant at 160-218 and 743-854. The donor group comprised mostly white British people and more females; the analysis possibly underestimated clonal diversity.

Concerning this clone: What it binds is not known.

The origin of this receptor is an adult who received the AZD1222 COVID-19 vaccine. V is TRBV7-2 and J is TRBJ2-2; 10 positions match TRBD1. This specimen was peripheral blood, taken 28 days after the second AZD1222 dose. The DNA for the CDR3 is TGTGCCAGCAGCTTAGTGGGGGGACAGGGGACCGGGGAGCTGTTTTTT. As protein: CASSLVGGQGTGELFF.